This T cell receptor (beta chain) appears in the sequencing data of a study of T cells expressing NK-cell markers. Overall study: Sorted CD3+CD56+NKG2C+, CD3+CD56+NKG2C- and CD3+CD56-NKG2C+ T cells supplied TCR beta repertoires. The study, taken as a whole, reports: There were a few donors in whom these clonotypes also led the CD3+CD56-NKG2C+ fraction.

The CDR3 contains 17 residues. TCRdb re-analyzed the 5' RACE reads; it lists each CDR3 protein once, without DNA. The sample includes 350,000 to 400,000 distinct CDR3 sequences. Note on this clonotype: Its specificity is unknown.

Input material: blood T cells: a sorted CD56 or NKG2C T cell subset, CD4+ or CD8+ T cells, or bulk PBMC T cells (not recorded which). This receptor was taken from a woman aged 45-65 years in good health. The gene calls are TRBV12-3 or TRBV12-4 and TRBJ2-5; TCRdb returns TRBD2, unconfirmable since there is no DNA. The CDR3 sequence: CASSIGTSGRHQETQYF.